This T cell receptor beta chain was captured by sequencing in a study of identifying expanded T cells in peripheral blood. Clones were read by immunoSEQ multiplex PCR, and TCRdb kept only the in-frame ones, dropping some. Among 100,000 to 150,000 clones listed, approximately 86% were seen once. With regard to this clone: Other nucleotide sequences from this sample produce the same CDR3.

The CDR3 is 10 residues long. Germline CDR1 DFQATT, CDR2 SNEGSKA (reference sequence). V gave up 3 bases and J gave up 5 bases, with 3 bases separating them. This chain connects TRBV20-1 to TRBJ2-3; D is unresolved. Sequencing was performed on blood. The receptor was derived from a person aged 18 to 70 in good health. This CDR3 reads CSASLDTQYF. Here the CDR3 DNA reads TGCAGTGCTAGTTTAGATACGCAGTATTTT.